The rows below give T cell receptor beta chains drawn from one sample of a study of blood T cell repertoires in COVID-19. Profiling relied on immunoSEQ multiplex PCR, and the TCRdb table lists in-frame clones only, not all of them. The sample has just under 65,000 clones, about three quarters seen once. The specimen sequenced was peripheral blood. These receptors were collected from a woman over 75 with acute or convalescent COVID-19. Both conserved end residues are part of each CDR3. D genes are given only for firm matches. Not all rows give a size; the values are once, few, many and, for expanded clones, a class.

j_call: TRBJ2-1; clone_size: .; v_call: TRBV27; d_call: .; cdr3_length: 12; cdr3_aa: CASNGRNNEQFF; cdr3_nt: TGTGCCAGCAATGGCAGAAACAATGAGCAGTTCTTC
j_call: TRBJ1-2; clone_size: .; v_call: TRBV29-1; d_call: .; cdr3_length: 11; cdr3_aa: CSVAGYYGYTF; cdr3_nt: TGCAGCGTTGCAGGGTATTATGGCTACACCTTC
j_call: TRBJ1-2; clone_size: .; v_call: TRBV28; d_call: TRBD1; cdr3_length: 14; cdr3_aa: CASTLVVQGLGYTF; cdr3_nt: TGTGCCAGCACCTTGGTGGTACAGGGGCTTGGCTACACCTTC
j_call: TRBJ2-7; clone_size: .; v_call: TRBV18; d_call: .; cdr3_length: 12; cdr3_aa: CASSPYGVWQYF; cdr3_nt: TGTGCCAGCTCACCTTATGGAGTGTGGCAGTACTTC
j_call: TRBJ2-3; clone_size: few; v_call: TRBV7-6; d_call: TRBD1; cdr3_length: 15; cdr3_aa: CASSLEGQGPDTQYF; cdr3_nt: TGTGCCAGCAGCTTAGAGGGACAGGGACCAGATACGCAGTATTTT
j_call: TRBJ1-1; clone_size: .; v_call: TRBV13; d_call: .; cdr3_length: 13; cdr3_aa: CASSFGRGTEAFF; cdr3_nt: TGTGCCAGCAGCTTCGGAAGGGGGACTGAAGCTTTCTTT
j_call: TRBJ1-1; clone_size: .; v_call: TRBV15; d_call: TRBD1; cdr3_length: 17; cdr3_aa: CATSTGRLGGAGAEAFF; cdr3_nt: TGTGCCACCAGCACCGGCCGCCTAGGGGGCGCGGGCGCTGAAGCTTTCTTT
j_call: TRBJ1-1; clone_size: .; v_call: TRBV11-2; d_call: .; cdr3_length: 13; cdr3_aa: CASLRTVNTEAFF; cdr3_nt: TGTGCCAGCCTTCGGACTGTGAACACTGAAGCTTTCTTT
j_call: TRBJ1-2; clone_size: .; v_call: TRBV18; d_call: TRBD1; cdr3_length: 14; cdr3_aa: CASSPRQGEDGYTF; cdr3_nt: TGTGCCAGCTCACCGCGACAGGGGGAGGATGGCTACACCTTC
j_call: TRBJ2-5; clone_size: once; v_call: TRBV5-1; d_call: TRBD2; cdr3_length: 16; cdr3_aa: CASSLGGGRGRGTQYF; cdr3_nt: TGCGCCAGCAGCTTGGGCGGGGGGCGAGGACGTGGGACCCAGTACTTC
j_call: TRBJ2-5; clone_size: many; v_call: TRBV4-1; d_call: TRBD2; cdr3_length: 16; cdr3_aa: CASSQASGATQETQYF; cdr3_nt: TGCGCCAGCAGCCAAGCTAGCGGGGCCACCCAAGAGACCCAGTACTTC
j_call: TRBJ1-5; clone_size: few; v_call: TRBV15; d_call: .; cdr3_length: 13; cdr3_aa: CATSILPHQPQHF; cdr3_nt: TGTGCCACCAGCATACTCCCCCATCAGCCCCAGCATTTT
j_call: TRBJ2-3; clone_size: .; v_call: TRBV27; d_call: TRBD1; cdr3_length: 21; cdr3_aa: CASSFRWNRDRGLPRADTQYF; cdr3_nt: TGTGCCAGCAGTTTTCGATGGAATAGGGACAGGGGACTCCCAAGGGCAGATACGCAGTATTTT
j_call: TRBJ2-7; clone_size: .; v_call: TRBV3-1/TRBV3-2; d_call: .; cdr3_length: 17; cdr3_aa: CASSPHGRGRSSYEQYF; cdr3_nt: TGTGCCAGCAGCCCCCACGGGCGGGGCCGAAGCTCCTACGAGCAGTACTTC
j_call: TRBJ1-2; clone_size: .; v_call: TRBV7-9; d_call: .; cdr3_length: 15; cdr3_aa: CASRPRGPFTHGYTF; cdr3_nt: TGTGCCAGTAGGCCCCGCGGGCCGTTCACTCATGGCTACACCTTC
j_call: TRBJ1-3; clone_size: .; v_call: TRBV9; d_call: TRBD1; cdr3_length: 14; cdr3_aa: CASSVGTAGNTIYF; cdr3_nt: TGTGCCAGCAGCGTCGGGACAGCTGGAAACACCATATATTTT
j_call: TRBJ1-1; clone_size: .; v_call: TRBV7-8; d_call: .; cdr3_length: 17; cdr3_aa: CASSSLRMTGLNTEAFF; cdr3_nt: TGTGCCAGCAGCTCCCTAAGAATGACAGGACTGAACACTGAAGCTTTCTTT
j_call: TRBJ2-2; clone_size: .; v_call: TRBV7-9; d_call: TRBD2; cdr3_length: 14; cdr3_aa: CASRTSGSPGELFF; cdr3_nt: TGTGCCAGCAGGACTAGCGGGAGCCCCGGGGAGCTGTTTTTT
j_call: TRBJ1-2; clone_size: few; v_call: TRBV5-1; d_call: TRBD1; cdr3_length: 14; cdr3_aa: CARPRDRGNYGYTF; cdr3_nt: TGCGCCAGACCCCGGGACAGGGGAAACTATGGCTACACCTTC
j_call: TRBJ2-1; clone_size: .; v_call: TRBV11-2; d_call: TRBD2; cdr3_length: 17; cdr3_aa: CASSTRLARSSYNEQFF; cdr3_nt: TGTGCCAGCAGCACGAGACTAGCGCGGAGCTCCTACAATGAGCAGTTCTTC
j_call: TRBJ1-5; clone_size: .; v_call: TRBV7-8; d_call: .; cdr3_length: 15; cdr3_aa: CASSPTRVYNQPQHF; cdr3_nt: TGTGCCAGCAGCCCCACGAGGGTCTACAATCAGCCCCAGCATTTT
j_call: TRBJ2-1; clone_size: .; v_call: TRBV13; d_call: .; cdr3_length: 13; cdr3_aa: CASSPRLDSEQFF; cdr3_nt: TGTGCCAGCAGCCCTAGACTAGACAGTGAGCAGTTCTTC
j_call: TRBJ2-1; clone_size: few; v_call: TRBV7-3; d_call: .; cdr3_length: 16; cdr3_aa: CASSLIVGSSYNEQFF; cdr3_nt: TGTGCCAGCAGCTTAATAGTCGGGAGCTCCTACAATGAGCAGTTCTTC
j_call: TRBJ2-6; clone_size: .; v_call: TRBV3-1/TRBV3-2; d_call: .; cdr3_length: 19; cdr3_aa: CASSQVRGRADSGANVLTF; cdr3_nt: TGTGCCAGCAGCCAAGTACGTGGCAGGGCGGACTCTGGGGCCAACGTCCTGACTTTC
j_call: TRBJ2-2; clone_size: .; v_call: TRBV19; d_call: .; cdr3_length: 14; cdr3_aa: CASSNGGVTGELFF; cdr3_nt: TGTGCCAGTAGTAATGGGGGCGTCACCGGGGAGCTGTTTTTT
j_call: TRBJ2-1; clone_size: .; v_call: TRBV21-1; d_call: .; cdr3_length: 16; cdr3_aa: CASSARLAGIPIEQFF; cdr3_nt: TGTGCCAGCAGCGCACGACTAGCGGGGATCCCTATTGAGCAGTTCTTC
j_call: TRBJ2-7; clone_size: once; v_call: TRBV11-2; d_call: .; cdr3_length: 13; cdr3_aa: CASSFSGGYEQYF; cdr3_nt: TGTGCCAGCAGCTTCAGTGGGGGGTACGAGCAGTACTTC
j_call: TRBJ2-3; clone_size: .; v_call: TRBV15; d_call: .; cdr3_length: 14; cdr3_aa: CATSRGTRTDTQYF; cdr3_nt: TGTGCCACCAGCAGAGGTACTCGCACAGATACGCAGTATTTT
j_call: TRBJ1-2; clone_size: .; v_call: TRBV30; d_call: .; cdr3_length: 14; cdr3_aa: CAWSSGGRVYGYTF; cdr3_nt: TGTGCCTGGAGTTCCGGGGGACGAGTCTATGGCTACACCTTC
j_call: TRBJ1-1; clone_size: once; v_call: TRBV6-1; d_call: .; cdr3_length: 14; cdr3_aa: CASSLFQRNTEAFF; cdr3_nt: TGTGCCAGCAGTCTATTTCAGCGGAACACTGAAGCTTTCTTT
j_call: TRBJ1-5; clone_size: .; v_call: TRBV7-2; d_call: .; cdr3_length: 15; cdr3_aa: CASSLAGLSNQPQHF; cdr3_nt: TGTGCCAGCAGCTTAGCCGGACTTAGCAATCAGCCCCAGCATTTT
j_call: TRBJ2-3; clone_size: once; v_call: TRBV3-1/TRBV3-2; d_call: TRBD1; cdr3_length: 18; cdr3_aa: CASSPTGGAGSGTDTQYF; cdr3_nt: TGTGCCAGCAGCCCGACAGGGGGCGCGGGTTCGGGCACAGATACGCAGTATTTT
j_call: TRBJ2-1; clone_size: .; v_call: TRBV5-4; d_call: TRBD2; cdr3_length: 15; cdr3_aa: CASSIGSSGSREQFF; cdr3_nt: TGTGCCAGCAGCATTGGGTCTAGCGGGAGTCGTGAGCAGTTCTTC
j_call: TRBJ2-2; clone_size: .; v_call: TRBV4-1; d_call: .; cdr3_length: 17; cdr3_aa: CASSQGNYRPSTGELFF; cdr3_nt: TGCGCCAGCAGCCAAGGCAACTACCGGCCAAGCACCGGGGAGCTGTTTTTT
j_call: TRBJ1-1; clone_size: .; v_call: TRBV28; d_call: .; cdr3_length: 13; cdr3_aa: CATSLRANTEAFF; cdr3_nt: TGTGCCACCTCTTTGCGAGCGAACACTGAAGCTTTCTTT
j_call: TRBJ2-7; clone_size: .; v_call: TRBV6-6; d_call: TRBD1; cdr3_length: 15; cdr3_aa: CASSGGQGNSYEQYF; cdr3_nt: TGTGCCAGCAGCGGCGGACAGGGTAACTCCTACGAGCAGTACTTC
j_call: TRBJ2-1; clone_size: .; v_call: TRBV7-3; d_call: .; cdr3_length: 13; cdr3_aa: CASSFQRYNEQFF; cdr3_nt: TGTGCCAGCAGCTTCCAGCGATACAATGAGCAGTTCTTC
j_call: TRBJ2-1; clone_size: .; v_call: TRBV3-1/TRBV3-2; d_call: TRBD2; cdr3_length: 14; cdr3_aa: CASSKREINNEQFF; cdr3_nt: TGTGCCAGCAGCAAGCGGGAGATCAACAATGAGCAGTTCTTC
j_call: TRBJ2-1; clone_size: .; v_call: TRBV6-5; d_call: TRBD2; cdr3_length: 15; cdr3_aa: CASSYLGGSSGEQFF; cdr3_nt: TGTGCCAGCAGTTATCTAGGCGGGAGCTCAGGGGAGCAGTTCTTC
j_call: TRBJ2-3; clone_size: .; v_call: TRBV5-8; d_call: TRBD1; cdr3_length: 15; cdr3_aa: CASSFPGTGRDTQYF; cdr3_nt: TGTGCCAGCAGCTTCCCCGGGACAGGGAGAGATACGCAGTATTTT
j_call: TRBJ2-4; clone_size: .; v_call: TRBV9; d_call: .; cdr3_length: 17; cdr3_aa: CASFVRFSLLAKNIQYF; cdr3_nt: TGTGCCAGCTTCGTCAGGTTCTCATTACTAGCCAAAAACATTCAGTACTTC
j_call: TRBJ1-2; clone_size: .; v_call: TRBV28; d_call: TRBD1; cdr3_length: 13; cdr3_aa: CAIERQGAYGYTF; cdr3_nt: TGTGCCATCGAACGACAGGGCGCCTATGGCTACACCTTC
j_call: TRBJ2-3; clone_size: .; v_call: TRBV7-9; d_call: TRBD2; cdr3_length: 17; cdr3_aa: CASSLGLAGSRTDTQYF; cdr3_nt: TGTGCCAGCAGCTTAGGGCTAGCGGGGAGTCGAACAGATACGCAGTATTTT
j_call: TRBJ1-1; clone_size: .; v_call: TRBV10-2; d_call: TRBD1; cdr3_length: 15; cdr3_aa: CASTATGGSYTEAFF; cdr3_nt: TGCGCCAGCACGGCGACAGGGGGCTCGTACACTGAAGCTTTCTTT
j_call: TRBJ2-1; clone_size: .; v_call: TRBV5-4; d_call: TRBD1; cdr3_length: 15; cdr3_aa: CASSQDRGVYNEQFF; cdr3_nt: TGTGCCAGCAGTCAGGACAGGGGCGTCTACAATGAGCAGTTCTTC
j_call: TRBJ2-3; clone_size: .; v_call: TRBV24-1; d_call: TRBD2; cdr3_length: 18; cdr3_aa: CATSGRTSGEGNTDTQYF; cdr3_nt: TGTGCCACCAGTGGGCGGACTAGCGGAGAAGGGAACACAGATACGCAGTATTTT
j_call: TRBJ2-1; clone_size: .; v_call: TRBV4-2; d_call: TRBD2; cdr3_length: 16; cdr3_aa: CASSQETAGGGNEQFF; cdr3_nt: TGTGCCAGCAGCCAAGAGACAGCGGGAGGGGGAAATGAGCAGTTCTTC
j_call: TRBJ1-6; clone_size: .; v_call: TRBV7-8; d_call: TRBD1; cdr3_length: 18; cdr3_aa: CASSFRTGLSSYNSPLHF; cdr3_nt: TGTGCCAGCAGCTTTAGGACAGGGCTAAGCTCCTATAATTCACCCCTCCACTTT
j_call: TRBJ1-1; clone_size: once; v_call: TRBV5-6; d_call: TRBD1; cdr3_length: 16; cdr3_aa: CASSFFGTGGNTEAFF; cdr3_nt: TGTGCCAGCAGCTTCTTTGGGACAGGGGGGAACACTGAAGCTTTCTTT
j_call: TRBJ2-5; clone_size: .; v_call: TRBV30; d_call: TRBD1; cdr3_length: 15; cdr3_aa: CAWSTGTGGAETQYF; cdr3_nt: TGTGCCTGGAGTACCGGGACAGGGGGCGCGGAGACCCAGTACTTC
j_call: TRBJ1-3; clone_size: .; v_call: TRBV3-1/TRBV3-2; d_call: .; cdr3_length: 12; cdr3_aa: CASSLSGNTIYF; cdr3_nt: TGTGCCAGCAGCCTATCGGGAAACACCATATATTTT
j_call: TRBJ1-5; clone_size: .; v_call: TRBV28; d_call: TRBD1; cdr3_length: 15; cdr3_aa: CASSPGQGGNQPQHF; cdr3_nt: TGTGCCAGCAGTCCGGGACAGGGGGGCAATCAGCCCCAGCATTTT
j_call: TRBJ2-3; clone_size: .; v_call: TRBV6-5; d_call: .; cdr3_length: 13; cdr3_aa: CASRPLLLDTQYF; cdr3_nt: TGTGCCAGCAGACCCCTACTACTAGATACGCAGTATTTT
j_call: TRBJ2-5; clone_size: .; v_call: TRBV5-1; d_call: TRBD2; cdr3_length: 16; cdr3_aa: CASSPLAGGPGETQYF; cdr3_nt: TGCGCCAGCAGCCCCTTAGCGGGAGGGCCGGGGGAGACCCAGTACTTC
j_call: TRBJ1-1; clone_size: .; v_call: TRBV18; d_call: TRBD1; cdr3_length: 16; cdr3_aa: CASSLDRDGANTEAFF; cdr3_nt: TGTGCCAGCTCACTCGACAGGGACGGGGCGAACACTGAAGCTTTCTTT
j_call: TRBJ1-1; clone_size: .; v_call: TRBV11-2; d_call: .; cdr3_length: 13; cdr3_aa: CASSLGPNTEAFF; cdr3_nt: TGTGCCAGCAGCTTAGGGCCCAACACTGAAGCTTTCTTT
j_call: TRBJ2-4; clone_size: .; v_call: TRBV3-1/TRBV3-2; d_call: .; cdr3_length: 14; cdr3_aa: CASGAYGAKNIQYF; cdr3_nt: TGTGCCAGCGGCGCCTACGGGGCCAAAAACATTCAGTACTTC
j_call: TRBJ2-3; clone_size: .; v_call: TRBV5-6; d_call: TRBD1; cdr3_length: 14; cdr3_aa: CASSFRTGTDTQYF; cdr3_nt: TGTGCCAGCAGCTTCCGGACAGGGACAGATACGCAGTATTTT
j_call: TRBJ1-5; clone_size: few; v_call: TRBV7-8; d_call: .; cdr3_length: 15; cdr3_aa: CASSLGGGEGKPQHF; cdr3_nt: TGTGCCAGCAGCTTAGGCGGGGGGGAGGGGAAGCCCCAGCATTTT